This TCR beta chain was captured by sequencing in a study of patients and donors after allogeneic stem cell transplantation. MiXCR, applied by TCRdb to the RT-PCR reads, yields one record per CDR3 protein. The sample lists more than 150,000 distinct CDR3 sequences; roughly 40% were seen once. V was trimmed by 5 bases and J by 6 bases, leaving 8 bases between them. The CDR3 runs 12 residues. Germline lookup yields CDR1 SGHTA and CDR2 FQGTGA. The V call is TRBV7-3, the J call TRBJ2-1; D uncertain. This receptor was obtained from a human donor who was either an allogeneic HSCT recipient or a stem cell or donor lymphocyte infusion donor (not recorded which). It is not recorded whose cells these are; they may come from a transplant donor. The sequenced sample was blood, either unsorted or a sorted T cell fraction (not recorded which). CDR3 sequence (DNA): TGTGCCAGCAGCCCCCCGAGCAATGAGCAGTTCTTC. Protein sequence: CASSPPSNEQFF. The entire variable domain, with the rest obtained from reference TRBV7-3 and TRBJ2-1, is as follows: GAGVSQTPSNKVTEKGKYVELRCDPISGHTALYWYRQSLGQGPEFLIYFQGTGAADDSGLPNDRFFAVRPEGSVSTLKIQRTERGDSAVYLCASSPPSNEQFFGPGTRLTVL.